The 11 T cell receptor beta chains reported below all come from one sample, sequenced in a study of patients and donors after allogeneic stem cell transplantation. TCRdb re-analysed the RT-PCR reads in MiXCR, keeping a single row per CDR3 protein. The repertoire includes 30,000 to 35,000 distinct CDR3 sequences, about 6.5% of them detected once, and roughly 36% sits in the top ten. Sequenced input: blood, either unsorted or a sorted T cell fraction (not recorded which). The source is a human donor who was either an allogeneic HSCT recipient or a stem cell or donor lymphocyte infusion donor (not recorded which). It is not recorded whose cells these are; they may come from a transplant donor.

V gene TRBV4-1 combines with J gene TRBJ2-2, with 8 positions matching TRBD1. Unmatched junction bases numbered 9, after V lost 6 bases and J lost 3 bases. CDR1 and CDR2 from the germline V gene are MGHRA and YSYEKL. CDR3 length equals 16 residues. In DNA form, the CDR3 reads TGCGCCAGCAGTCGAAGGACAGGGCTCGACACCGGGGAGCTGTTTTTT. Amino acid sequence: CASSRRTGLDTGELFF.

The chain couples TRBV3-2 to TRBJ2-1; the D call of TRBD2 is as the table states it, not checked on the DNA. TRBV3-2 is termed a pseudogene. This CDR3 region has 15 residues. CDR3 loop: CASPGLAASYNEQFF. CDR3 DNA: TGTGCCAGCCCGGGCCTAGCGGCCTCCTACAATGAGCAGTTCTTC.

This chain joins TRBV30 and TRBJ2-3, with D tentatively TRBD2 (6 bases). Trimming cost V 4 bases and J 1 base, with 15 bases left between them. This CDR3 has 15 residues. Germline V gives CDR1 GTSNPN, CDR2 SVGIG (reference sequence). The CDR3 loop is CAWNLGASGTDTQYF. The CDR3 DNA follows: TGTGCCTGGAACCTTGGGGCTAGCGGCACAGATACGCAGTATTTT. The full variable domain, completed using reference TRBV30 and TRBJ2-3, is SQTIHQWPATLVQPVGSPLSLECTVEGTSNPNLYWYRQAAGRGLQLLFYSVGIGQISSEVPQNLSASRPQDRQFILSSKKLLLSDSGFYLCAWNLGASGTDTQYFGPGTRLTVL.

This clonotype was counted only a few times. The chain combines TRBV20-1 with TRBJ2-2, with 9 bases fitting TRBD2. V lost 3 bases to trimming and J lost 2 bases; unmatched junction nucleotides: 7. Germline V gene sequence: CDR1 DFQATT, CDR2 SNEGSKA (reference sequence). The CDR3 consists of 16 residues. CDR3 DNA: TGCAGTGCTAGTCGGCTAGCGGGACATAACACCGGGGAGCTGTTTTTT. It is translated as CSASRLAGHNTGELFF.

With respect to this clonotype: One base away lies a much larger clone, so this may be a sequencing read error. The chain is built from TRBV12-3 or TRBV12-4 and TRBJ1-2, with a weak D call TRBD1 (5 bases). Trimming left V 0 bases short and J 4 bases short, with 18 bases between. This CDR3 is built from 17 residues. This CDR3 is CASSLAFGDGSLYGYTF. CDR3 nucleotide sequence: TGTGCCAGCAGTTTAGCGTTTGGGGACGGGTCCCTCTATGGCTACACCTTC.

This clonotype was picked up a small number of times. The chain carries TRBV5-4 and TRBJ1-1; no clear D. The germline gives CDR1 SGHNT, CDR2 YYREEE (reference sequence). The germline V and J ends were trimmed by 1 base and 11 bases, with 15 bases remaining between them. This CDR3 contains 13 residues. The CDR3 loop is CASSLRTDRVAFF. Written as DNA, the CDR3 is TGTGCCAGCAGCTTGAGGACGGATAGGGTGGCTTTCTTT.

This chain uses TRBV28 with TRBJ2-7, with TRBD2 matching 7 bases. Germline loops: CDR1 MDHEN, CDR2 SYDVKM. With V trimmed by 6 bases and J by 3 bases, 8 bases remained unmatched. CDR3 length equals 14 residues. The CDR3, as DNA: TGTGCCAGCAGAGACCCGGGACTACTCTACGAGCAGTACTTC. Translating gives CASRDPGLLYEQYF. Full variable domain (remainder filled in from reference TRBV28 and TRBJ2-7): DVKVTQSSRYLVKRTGEKVFLECVQDMDHENMFWYRQDPGLGLRLIYFSYDVKMKEKGDIPEGYSVSREKKERFSLILESASTNQTSMYLCASRDPGLLYEQYFGPGTRLTVT.

This clonotype was picked up a small number of times. This chain links TRBV20-1 with TRBJ2-5; a weak D match, TRBD1 (6 bases). The CDR3 is 14 amino acids. CDR1 is DFQATT, CDR2 SNEGSKA, per germline (reference sequence). Between the trimmed V and J ends, which lost 3 bases and 5 bases, there was a span of 16 bases. CDR3 coding DNA: TGCAGTGCTAGGACAGGACGGGGAAGGGAGACCCAGTACTTC. Translated, it gives CSARTGRGRETQYF.

The chain recombines TRBV18 with TRBJ2-1; possible D gene TRBD2, 6 bases. The germline V and J ends were trimmed by 3 bases and 0 bases, with 12 bases remaining between them. Germline-derived CDR1 and CDR2 are KGHSH and LQKENI. The CDR3 covers 16 residues. CDR3 DNA: TGTGCCAGCTCACCGACGGGAGCGACCTCCTACAATGAGCAGTTCTTC. It translates to CASSPTGATSYNEQFF.

This clonotype was detected ten times or more. The chain couples TRBV7-9 to TRBJ2-1; D might be TRBD2 (7 bases). This CDR3 has 16 amino acids. CDR1 and CDR2 from the germline V gene are SEHNR and FQNEAQ (reference sequence). The germline V and J ends were trimmed by 5 bases and 8 bases, with 22 bases remaining between them. CDR3 sequence reads: CASSRGSGGLSHEQFF. The CDR3 coding sequence is TGTGCCAGCAGCCGGGGTTCCGGGGGGCTTAGTCATGAGCAGTTCTTC.

This clonotype was seen only a few times. The chain uses TRBV12-3 or TRBV12-4 and TRBJ2-1; D is undetermined. CDR3 length equals 11 residues. V lost 5 bases and J lost 7, with 6 bases in between. In DNA, the CDR3 is TGTGCCAGCAGTCTGGGTAATGAGCAGTTCTTC. It codes for CASSLGNEQFF.